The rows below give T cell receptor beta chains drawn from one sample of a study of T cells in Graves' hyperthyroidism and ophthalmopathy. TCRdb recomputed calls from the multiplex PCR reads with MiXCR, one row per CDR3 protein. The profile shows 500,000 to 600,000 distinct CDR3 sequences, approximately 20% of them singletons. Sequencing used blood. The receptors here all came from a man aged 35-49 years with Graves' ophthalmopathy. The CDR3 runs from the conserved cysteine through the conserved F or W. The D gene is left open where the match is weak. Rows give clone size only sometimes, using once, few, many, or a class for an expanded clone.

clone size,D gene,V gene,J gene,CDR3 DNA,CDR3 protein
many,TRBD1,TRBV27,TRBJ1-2,TGTGCCAGCAACAAAGATCCGGGACAGGCCTATGGCTACACCTTC,CASNKDPGQAYGYTF
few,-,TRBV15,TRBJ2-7,TGTGCCACCAGCATGACCGGGGGATACTCCTACGAGCAGTACTTC,CATSMTGGYSYEQYF
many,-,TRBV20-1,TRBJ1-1,TGCAGTGCTAGAGGTTACGGATTTTTACCTGAAGCTTTCTTT,CSARGYGFLPEAFF
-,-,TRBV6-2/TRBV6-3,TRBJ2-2,TGTGCCAGCAGTTACTCGGTGGTGTGGGCCGGGGAGCTGTTTTTT,CASSYSVVWAGELFF
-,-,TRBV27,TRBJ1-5,TGTGCCACTGGACCCCATAACACAGATACGCAGCATTTT,CATGPHNTDTQHF
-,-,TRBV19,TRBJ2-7,TGTGCCAGTAGCGGCAGAACCTACGAGCAGTACTTC,CASSGRTYEQYF
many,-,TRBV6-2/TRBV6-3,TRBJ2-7,TGTGCCAGCGGCAGAAACTACGAGCAGTACTTC,CASGRNYEQYF
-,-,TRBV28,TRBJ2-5,TGTGCCAGCAGTTCTTCTGGGCAGGCGGAGACCCAGTACTTC,CASSSSGQAETQYF
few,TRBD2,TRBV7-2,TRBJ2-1,TGTGCCAGCAGCTTACTTATCGGACTAGCGGCGGACACGGGGAATGAGCAGTTCTTC,CASSLLIGLAADTGNEQFF
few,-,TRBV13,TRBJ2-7,TGTGCCAGCAGCAGACAATCCAACGAGCAGTACTTC,CASSRQSNEQYF
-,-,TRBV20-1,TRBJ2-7,TGCAGTGCGGCAGACAGGTACGAGCAGTACTTC,CSAADRYEQYF